This TCR beta chain was identified in a study of blood T cells in healthy people across ages. With regard to this clonotype: The antigen is not known.

Study-wide results and caveats: Higher naive T cell percentage went strongly together with higher TCR beta diversity.

Together with a sample-barcoded 5' primer, a J-beta primer mix was included in a second PCR lasting roughly 6 to 12 cycles. TCRdb used MiXCR to reprocess the 5' RACE reads, holding one entry per CDR3 protein. The sample records around 780,000 distinct CDR3 sequences, roughly 50% being singletons. After removal of 3 bases from V and 5 bases from J, the junction contained 16 bases not matched to a gene. The CDR3 has 17 amino acids. The germline CDR1 and CDR2 sequences are DFQATT and SNEGSKA (reference sequence). Sequenced: blood. The sequence was obtained from a man aged 35-49 years in good health. The chain carries TRBV20-1 and TRBJ1-2; TRBD1 aligns across 9 bases. The CDR3 spells CSARILPDGTGTYGYTF. The CDR3 DNA follows: TGCAGTGCTAGGATACTTCCAGACGGGACAGGGACTTATGGCTACACCTTC.